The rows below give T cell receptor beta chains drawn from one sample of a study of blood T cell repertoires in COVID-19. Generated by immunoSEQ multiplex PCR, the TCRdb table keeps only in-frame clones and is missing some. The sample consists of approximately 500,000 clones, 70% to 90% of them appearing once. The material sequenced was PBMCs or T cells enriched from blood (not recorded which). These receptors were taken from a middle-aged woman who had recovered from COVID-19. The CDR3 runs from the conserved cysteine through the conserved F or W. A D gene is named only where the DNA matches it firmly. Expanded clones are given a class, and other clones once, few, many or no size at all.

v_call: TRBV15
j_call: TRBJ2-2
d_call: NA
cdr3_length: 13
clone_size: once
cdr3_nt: TGTGCCACCAGCAAGCCGGGTACCGGGGAGCTGTTTTTT
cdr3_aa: CATSKPGTGELFF

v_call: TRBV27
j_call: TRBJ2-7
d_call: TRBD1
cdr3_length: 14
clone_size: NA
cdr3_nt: TGTGCCAGCAGTCCCCTTGGCAGGGGGTACGAGCAGTACTTC
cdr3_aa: CASSPLGRGYEQYF

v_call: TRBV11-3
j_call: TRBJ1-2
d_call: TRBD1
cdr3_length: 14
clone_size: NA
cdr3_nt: TGTGCCAGCCGGGACAGACTAGCTAACTATGGCTACACCTTC
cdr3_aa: CASRDRLANYGYTF

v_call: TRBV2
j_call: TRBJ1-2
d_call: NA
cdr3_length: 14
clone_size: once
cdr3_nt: TGTGCCAGCAGCTGGACTGCACAAAACTATGGCTACACCTTC
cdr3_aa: CASSWTAQNYGYTF

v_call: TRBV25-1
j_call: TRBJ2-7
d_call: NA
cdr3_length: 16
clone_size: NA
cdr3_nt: TGTGCCAGCAGTGAATTCGGCCTAGCGAACTCCTACGAGCAGTACTTC
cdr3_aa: CASSEFGLANSYEQYF

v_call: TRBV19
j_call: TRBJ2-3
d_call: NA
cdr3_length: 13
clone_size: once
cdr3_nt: TGTGCCAGTGGCCCTCACCCCGCCGATACGCAGTATTTT
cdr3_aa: CASGPHPADTQYF

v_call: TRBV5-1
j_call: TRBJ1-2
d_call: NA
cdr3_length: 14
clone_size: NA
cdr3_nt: TGCGCCAGCAGTCCATCCCCCCAAAACTATGGCTACACCTTC
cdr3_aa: CASSPSPQNYGYTF

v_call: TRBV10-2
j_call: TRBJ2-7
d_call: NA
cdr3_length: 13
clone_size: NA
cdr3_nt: TGCGCCAGCAGGGGCCCGAGCTCCTACGAGCAGTACTTC
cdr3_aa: CASRGPSSYEQYF

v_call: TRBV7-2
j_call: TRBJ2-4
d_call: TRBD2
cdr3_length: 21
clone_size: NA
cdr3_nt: TGTGCCAGCAGCTTAGCTCCCCCGGGACTAGCGGGAGGAGGGGCCAAAAACATTCAGTACTTC
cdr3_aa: CASSLAPPGLAGGGAKNIQYF

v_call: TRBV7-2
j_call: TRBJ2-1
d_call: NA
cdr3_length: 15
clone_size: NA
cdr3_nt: TGTGCCAGCAGCTTAGCTGCTAACTCCTACAATGAGCAGTTCTTC
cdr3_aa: CASSLAANSYNEQFF

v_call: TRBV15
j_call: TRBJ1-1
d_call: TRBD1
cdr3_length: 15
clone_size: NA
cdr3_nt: TGTGCCACCAGCCCGGGACAGCCCTCAAGGTCTGAAGCTTTCTTT
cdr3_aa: CATSPGQPSRSEAFF

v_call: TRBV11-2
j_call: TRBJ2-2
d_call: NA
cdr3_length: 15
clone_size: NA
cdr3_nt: TGTGCCAGCAGCTTAGAGAGAGGCGGCACCGGGGAGCTGTTTTTT
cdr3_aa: CASSLERGGTGELFF

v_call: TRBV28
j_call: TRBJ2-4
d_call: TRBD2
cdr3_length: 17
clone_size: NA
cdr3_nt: TGTGCCAGCAGCCTGGGACTAGCGGAATTGGTCAAAAACATTCAGTACTTC
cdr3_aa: CASSLGLAELVKNIQYF

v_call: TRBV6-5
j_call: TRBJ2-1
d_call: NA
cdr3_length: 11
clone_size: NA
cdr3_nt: TGTGCCAGCAGTTACAACCTAGCCGCGTTCTTC
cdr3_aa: CASSYNLAAFF

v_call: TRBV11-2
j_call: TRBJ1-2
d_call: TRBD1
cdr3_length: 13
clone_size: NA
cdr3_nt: TGTGCCAGCAGCCGCAACAGGGGTGAGGGCTACACCTTC
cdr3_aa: CASSRNRGEGYTF

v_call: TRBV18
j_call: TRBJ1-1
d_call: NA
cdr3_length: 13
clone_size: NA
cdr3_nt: TGTGCCAGCTCACCACAGAGTTCTTTTGAGGCTTTCTTT
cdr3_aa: CASSPQSSFEAFF

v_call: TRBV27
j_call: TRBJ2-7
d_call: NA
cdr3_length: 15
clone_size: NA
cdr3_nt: TGTGCCAGCAGTTTGTCCGCGAAGGGGGCCTACGAGCAGTACTTC
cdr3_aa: CASSLSAKGAYEQYF

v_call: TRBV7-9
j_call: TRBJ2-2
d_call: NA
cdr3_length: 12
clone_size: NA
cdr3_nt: TGTGCCAGCAGCCTCCACACCGGGGAGCTGTTTTTT
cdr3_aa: CASSLHTGELFF

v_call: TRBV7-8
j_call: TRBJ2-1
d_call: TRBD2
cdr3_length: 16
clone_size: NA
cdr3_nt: TGTGCCAGCAGCTACCCCAGCGGGAGCTCCTACAATGAGCAGTTCTTC
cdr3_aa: CASSYPSGSSYNEQFF

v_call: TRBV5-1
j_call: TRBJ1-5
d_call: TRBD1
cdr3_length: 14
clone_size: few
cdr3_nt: TGCGCCAGCAGCTCGGGACAGGGCGATCAGCCCCAGCATTTT
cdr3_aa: CASSSGQGDQPQHF

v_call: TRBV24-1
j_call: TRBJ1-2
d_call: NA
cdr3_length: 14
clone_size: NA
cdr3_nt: TGTGCCACCAGTGACCCTAGCGCCCCGAATGGCTACACCTTC
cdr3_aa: CATSDPSAPNGYTF

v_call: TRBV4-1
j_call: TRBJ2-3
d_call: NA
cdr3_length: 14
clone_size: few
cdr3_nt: TGCGCCAGCCGAACGGGGTCGGGCACAGATACGCAGTATTTT
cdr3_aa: CASRTGSGTDTQYF

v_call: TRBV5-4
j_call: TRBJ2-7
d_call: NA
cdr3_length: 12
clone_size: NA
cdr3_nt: TGTGCCAGCAGCGAGAGCCCGGTCGAGCAGTACTTC
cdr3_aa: CASSESPVEQYF

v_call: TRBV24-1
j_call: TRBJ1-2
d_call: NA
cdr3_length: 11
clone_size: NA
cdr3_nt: TGTGCCACGACAGGAGGCTATGGCTACACCTTC
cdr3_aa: CATTGGYGYTF

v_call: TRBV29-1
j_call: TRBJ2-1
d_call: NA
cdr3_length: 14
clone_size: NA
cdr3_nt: TGCAGCGTTATGCGGCAGGGTCAAAACAATGAGCAGTTCTTC
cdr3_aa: CSVMRQGQNNEQFF

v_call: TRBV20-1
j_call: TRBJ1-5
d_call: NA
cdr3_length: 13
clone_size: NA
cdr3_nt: TGCAGTGCTAGTCCACAGCTCAATCAGCCCCAGCATTTT
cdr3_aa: CSASPQLNQPQHF

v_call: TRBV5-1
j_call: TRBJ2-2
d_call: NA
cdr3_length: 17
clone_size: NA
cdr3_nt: TGCGCCAGCAGCCCGCCCGGAGGGGGCGAGAACACCGGGGAGCTGTTTTTT
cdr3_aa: CASSPPGGGENTGELFF

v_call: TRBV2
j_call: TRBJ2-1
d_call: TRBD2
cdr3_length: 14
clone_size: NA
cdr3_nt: TGTGCCAGCAGGGAGCGGGAGGGCACGAATGAGCAGTTCTTC
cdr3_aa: CASREREGTNEQFF

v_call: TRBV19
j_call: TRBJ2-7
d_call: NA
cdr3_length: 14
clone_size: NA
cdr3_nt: TGTGCCAGTGCCGAGGACGGGACTTCCTACGAGCAGTACTTC
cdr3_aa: CASAEDGTSYEQYF

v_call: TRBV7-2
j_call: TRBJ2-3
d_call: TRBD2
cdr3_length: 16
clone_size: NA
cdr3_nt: TGTGCCAGCAGCTTAGGTCTAGCGGGTGGGCTAGATACGCAGTATTTT
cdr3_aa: CASSLGLAGGLDTQYF

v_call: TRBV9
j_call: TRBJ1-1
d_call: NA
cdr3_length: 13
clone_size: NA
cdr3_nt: TGTGCCAGCAGCCCCCGGCGGGACACTGAAGCTTTCTTT
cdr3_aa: CASSPRRDTEAFF

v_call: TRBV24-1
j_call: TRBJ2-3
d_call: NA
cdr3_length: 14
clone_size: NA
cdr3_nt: TGTGCCACCAGTGATTTAACCTCAGGAGATACGCAGTATTTT
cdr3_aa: CATSDLTSGDTQYF

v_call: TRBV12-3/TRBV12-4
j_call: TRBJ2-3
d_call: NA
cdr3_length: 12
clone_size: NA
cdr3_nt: TGTGCCAGCAGTAGGAGCCCCGATACGCAGTATTTT
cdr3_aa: CASSRSPDTQYF

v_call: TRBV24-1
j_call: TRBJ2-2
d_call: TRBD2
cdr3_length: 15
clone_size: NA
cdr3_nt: TGTGCCACCAGGGGGACTAGCGGGAGCGCCGGGGAGCTGTTTTTT
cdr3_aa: CATRGTSGSAGELFF

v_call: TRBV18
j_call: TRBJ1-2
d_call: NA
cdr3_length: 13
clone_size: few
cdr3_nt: TGTGCCAGCTCTCTCGGGCGGAGGGATGGCTACACCTTC
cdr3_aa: CASSLGRRDGYTF

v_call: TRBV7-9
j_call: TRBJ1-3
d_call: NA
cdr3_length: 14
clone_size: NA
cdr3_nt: TGTGCCAGCAGCCACACGTCCCCAGGAAACACCATATATTTT
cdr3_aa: CASSHTSPGNTIYF

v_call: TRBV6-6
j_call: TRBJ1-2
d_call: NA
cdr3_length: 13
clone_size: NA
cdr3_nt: TGTGCCAGCAGTTACGTGGAGCACTATGGCTACACCTTC
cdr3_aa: CASSYVEHYGYTF

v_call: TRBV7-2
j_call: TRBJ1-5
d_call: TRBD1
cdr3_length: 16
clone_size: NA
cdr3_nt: TGTGCCAGCAGCCTCCAGGGACAGGGCTGGGAACAGCCCCAGCATTTT
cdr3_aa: CASSLQGQGWEQPQHF

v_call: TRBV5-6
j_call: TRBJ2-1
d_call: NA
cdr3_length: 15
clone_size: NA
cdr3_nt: TGTGCCAGCAGCTTGGTACTAGCCGGGGACAATGAGCAGTTCTTC
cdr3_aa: CASSLVLAGDNEQFF

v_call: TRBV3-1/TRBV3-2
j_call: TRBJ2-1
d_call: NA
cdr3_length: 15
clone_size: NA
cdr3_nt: TGTGCCAGCAGCCAATCTCCGGGACTGTACAATGAGCAGTTCTTC
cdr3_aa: CASSQSPGLYNEQFF

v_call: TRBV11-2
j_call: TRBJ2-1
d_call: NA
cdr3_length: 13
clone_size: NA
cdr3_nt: TGTGCCAGCAGCTTAGAGGTTGCGAGTGAGCAGTTCTTC
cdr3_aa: CASSLEVASEQFF

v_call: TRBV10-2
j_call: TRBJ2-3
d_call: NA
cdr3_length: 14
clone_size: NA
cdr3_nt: TGCGCCAGCAGCCGCGGGGCTCGCACAGATACGCAGTATTTT
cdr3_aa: CASSRGARTDTQYF

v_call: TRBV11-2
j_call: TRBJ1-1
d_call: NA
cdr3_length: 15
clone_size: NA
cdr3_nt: TGTGCCAGCAGCTTAAGTGCGGGGTTAGGGACTGAAGCTTTCTTT
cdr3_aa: CASSLSAGLGTEAFF

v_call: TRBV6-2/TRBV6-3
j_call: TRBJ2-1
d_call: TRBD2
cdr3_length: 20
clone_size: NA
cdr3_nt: TGTGCCAGCAGTTACGCCCGGACTAGCGGGACCCTCCAGTCGGAAAAGGAGCAGTTCTTC
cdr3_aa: CASSYARTSGTLQSEKEQFF

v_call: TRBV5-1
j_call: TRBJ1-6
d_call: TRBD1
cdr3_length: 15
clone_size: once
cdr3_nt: TGCGCCAGCAGCCCAAGGGGGCTGAGGGATTCACCCCTCCACTTT
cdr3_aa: CASSPRGLRDSPLHF

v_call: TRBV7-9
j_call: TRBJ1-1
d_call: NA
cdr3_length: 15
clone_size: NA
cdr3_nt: TGTGCCAGCAGCTTAATGGACATACGGGGGACTGAAGCTTTCTTT
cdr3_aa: CASSLMDIRGTEAFF

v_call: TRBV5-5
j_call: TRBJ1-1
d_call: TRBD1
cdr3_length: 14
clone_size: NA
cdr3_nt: TGTGCCAGCAGCCCAAGACAGGGAAACACTGAAGCTTTCTTT
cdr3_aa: CASSPRQGNTEAFF

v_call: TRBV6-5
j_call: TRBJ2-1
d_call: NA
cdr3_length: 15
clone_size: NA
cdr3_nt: TGTGCCAGCAGGCATGACTGGAGCTCCTACAATGAGCAGTTCTTC
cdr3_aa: CASRHDWSSYNEQFF

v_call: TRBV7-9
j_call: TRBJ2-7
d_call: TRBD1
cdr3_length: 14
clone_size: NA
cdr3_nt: TGTGCCAGCAGCATAACAGGGGGGCCTGAGGAGCAGTACTTC
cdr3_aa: CASSITGGPEEQYF

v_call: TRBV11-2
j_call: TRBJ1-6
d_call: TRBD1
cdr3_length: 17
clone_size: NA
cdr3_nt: TGTGCCAGCAGCTTACCTCTAAGACAGGGGTGGAATTCACCCCTCCACTTT
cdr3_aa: CASSLPLRQGWNSPLHF

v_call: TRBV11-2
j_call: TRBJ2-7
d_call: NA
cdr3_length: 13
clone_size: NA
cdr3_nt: TGTGCCAGCAGTCCGCCGGGGGCCTACGAGCAGTACTTC
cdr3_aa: CASSPPGAYEQYF

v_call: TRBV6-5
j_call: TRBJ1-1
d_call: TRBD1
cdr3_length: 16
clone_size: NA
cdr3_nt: TGTGCCAGCAGTTACTCGACCCCAGGGGGGAACACTGAAGCTTTCTTT
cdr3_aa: CASSYSTPGGNTEAFF

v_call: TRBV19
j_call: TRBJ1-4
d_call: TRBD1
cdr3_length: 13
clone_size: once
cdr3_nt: TGTGCCAGTATCGGGACAGGGGCTGAAAAACTGTTTTTT
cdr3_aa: CASIGTGAEKLFF

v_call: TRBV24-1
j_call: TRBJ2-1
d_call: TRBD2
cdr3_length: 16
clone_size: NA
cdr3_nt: TGTGCCACCAGTGATAGCGGGGCTACCCGGCTCAATGAGCAGTTCTTC
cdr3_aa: CATSDSGATRLNEQFF